This T cell receptor (beta chain) was obtained from a study of shared clonotypes between healthy human individuals. Study-level background: The composition of the donors was a couple of women and a few men aged 18 to 49. The plates for each donor numbered three CD4 naive, three CD4 memory, two CD8 naive and one CD8 memory.

CD45RO-negative cells were positively selected for CCR7, leaving out terminally differentiated effector memory CD45RA+ cells. Execution of the assay was at deep level. Per the study methods: ImmunoSEQ only sent back junction sequences with no quality scores, so filtering was done differently. Produced via immunoSEQ multiplex PCR; TCRdb's table is partial and in-frame only. D and trimming were read from the DNA, whereas the V and J calls and clone size are those reported in that table. There are 1.5 million to 2.5 million clones in the sample; about 95% occur only once, and roughly 1.2% lies in the top ten. Trimming stripped 2 bases from V and 7 bases from J, with 13 bases between. This CDR3 is built from 14 residues. Germline CDR1 and CDR2: SGDLS and YYNGEE.

What was sequenced was naive CD8+ T cells sorted from blood. This chain joins TRBV9 and TRBJ2-1, with D possibly TRBD2 on 6 matching bases. This receptor was taken from a man aged 18 to 30 in good health. The CDR3 loop reads CASSVSLAGNEQFF. The CDR3 DNA follows: TGTGCCAGCAGCGTGAGTCTCGCGGGAAATGAGCAGTTCTTC. Complete variable domain (other parts from reference TRBV9 and TRBJ2-1): DSGVTQTPKHLITATGQRVTLRCSPRSGDLSVYWYQQSLDQGLQFLIQYYNGEERAKGNILERFSAQQFPDLHSELNLSSLELGDSALYFCASSVSLAGNEQFFGPGTRLTVL.